Listed below are T cell receptor beta chains from one sample, sequenced in a study of blood T cell repertoires in COVID-19. Only in-frame clones appear in the TCRdb table, and some are missing; sequencing was by immunoSEQ multiplex PCR. Of 150,000 to 250,000 clones in the sample, roughly 87% were seen once. Sequenced material: PBMCs or T cells enriched from blood (not recorded which). All receptors come from a woman under 40 who had recovered from COVID-19. Both conserved end residues are part of each CDR3. The order of the fields is CDR3 DNA, CDR3 protein, D gene, V gene, clone size, J gene. D genes are given only for firm matches. Some rows have no size entry. The others give once, few or many, or a class for an expanded clone.

TGTGCCAGCAGCCAAGATGAGGCGGGAGGGTCCTACAATGAGCAGTTCTTC,CASSQDEAGGSYNEQFF,TRBD2,TRBV4-2,.,TRBJ2-1
TGTGCCAGCAGCAGGGGACTGGTTCGCACAGATACGCAGTATTTT,CASSRGLVRTDTQYF,.,TRBV5-4,.,TRBJ2-3
TGTGCCAGCTCACCATTCGGGACAGGGGATTTGAAGAATGGCTACACCTTC,CASSPFGTGDLKNGYTF,TRBD1,TRBV18,.,TRBJ1-2
TGTGCCAGCAGCCAACCGGGAGGGAACGAGCAGTACTTC,CASSQPGGNEQYF,TRBD2,TRBV6-2/TRBV6-3,.,TRBJ2-7
TGTGCCAGCAGCGGACCCCGGGACAGTTACAATGAGCAGTTCTTC,CASSGPRDSYNEQFF,TRBD1,TRBV9,.,TRBJ2-1
TGCGCCAGCAGCTTGAGTTCGGGGACAGGGGGAAACACCATATATTTT,CASSLSSGTGGNTIYF,TRBD1,TRBV5-1,.,TRBJ1-3
TGTGCCACCAGTGCTTTGCGACAGGACCAAGAGACCCAGTACTTC,CATSALRQDQETQYF,.,TRBV24-1,.,TRBJ2-5
TGTGCCAGCTCACCACGAGGACTGACTAGTCCCTACGAGCAGTACTTC,CASSPRGLTSPYEQYF,.,TRBV18,.,TRBJ2-7
TGTGCCAGCAGCGTAGGAGACAGTGGTCGATATGGCTACACCTTC,CASSVGDSGRYGYTF,.,TRBV9,few,TRBJ1-2
TGTGCCACACATCACGGGTTAGAAAAACTGTTTTTT,CATHHGLEKLFF,.,TRBV24-1,.,TRBJ1-4
TGTGCCAGCAGTTACACCGAGACGGGTTCCTACGAGCAGTACTTC,CASSYTETGSYEQYF,.,TRBV6-2/TRBV6-3,once,TRBJ2-7
TGTGCCAGCAGCCCCCGGACAGGGCTTAACTATGGCTACACCTTC,CASSPRTGLNYGYTF,TRBD1,TRBV9,.,TRBJ1-2
TGTGCCAGCAAACAGGGGGCAGGCTATGGCTACACCTTC,CASKQGAGYGYTF,TRBD1,TRBV12-3/TRBV12-4,.,TRBJ1-2
TGTGCCAGCAGCTTAGCTACGGGACTAGCACCCAAGACAGATACGCAGTATTTT,CASSLATGLAPKTDTQYF,TRBD2,TRBV11-2,.,TRBJ2-3
TGTGCCAGCAGCTCCGGGACACCTAACTATGGCTACACCTTC,CASSSGTPNYGYTF,.,TRBV7-9,.,TRBJ1-2
TGCAGCGTTGAAGATCTGGGGGCGAGCACCTTC,CSVEDLGASTF,.,TRBV29-1,.,TRBJ1-2
TGTGCCTGGAGTGTACATAGGACAGCATTTAACTATGGCTACACCTTC,CAWSVHRTAFNYGYTF,.,TRBV30,.,TRBJ1-2
TGTGCCAGCATAGACCCCCGGGAAGACAATGAGCAGTTCTTC,CASIDPREDNEQFF,.,TRBV2,.,TRBJ2-1
TGCGCCAGCAGCCCGGTAGGGACAGGGCGGGAGACCCAGTACTTC,CASSPVGTGRETQYF,TRBD1,TRBV5-1,.,TRBJ2-5
TGTGCCAGCAGCCAAGATAGGACTAGTAGGTACGAGCAGTACTTC,CASSQDRTSRYEQYF,TRBD2,TRBV3-1/TRBV3-2,.,TRBJ2-7
TGTGCCAGCAGTCTACGACTAGCGGGCTACAATGAGCAGTTCTTC,CASSLRLAGYNEQFF,TRBD2,TRBV2,.,TRBJ2-1
TGCGCCAGCAGCCCAACCGGGACAGGGGGCGTTGGCTACACCTTC,CASSPTGTGGVGYTF,TRBD1,TRBV4-3,.,TRBJ1-2
TGTGCCAGCTCACCGGGACAGGACCTTAACTATGGCTACACCTTC,CASSPGQDLNYGYTF,TRBD1,TRBV18,.,TRBJ1-2
TGTGCCAGCAGCGGGACAGGGGTTCCTCAGCCCCAGCATTTT,CASSGTGVPQPQHF,TRBD1,TRBV7-9,.,TRBJ1-5
TGTGCCAGCAGACCTCAAAGTAGGGACAGGGGGCGCATGGACATGTGCGAGCAGTACTTC,CASRPQSRDRGRMDMCEQYF,TRBD1,TRBV11-3,.,TRBJ2-7
TGTGCCGCAAGACAGGGTGGGGGTTCACCCCTCCACTTT,CAARQGGGSPLHF,TRBD1,TRBV19,.,TRBJ1-6
TGTGCCAGCAGTGAACCAAGGACAGGGGGTTCGGGAAACACCATATATTTT,CASSEPRTGGSGNTIYF,TRBD1,TRBV6-1,.,TRBJ1-3
TGTGCCAGCAGTTTATCAACGAGCTCCTATAATTCACCCCTCCACTTT,CASSLSTSSYNSPLHF,.,TRBV27,.,TRBJ1-6
TGTGCCAGCTCAGAGGGACAGTTATATGGCTACACCTTC,CASSEGQLYGYTF,TRBD1,TRBV18,.,TRBJ1-2
TGTGCCAGTAGTATAGCGACTGGGGGGGACACTGAAGCTTTCTTT,CASSIATGGDTEAFF,.,TRBV19,.,TRBJ1-1
TGTGCCAGTAGTATAGTACAGGGAAGCGATACGCAGTATTTT,CASSIVQGSDTQYF,.,TRBV19,.,TRBJ2-3
TGTGCCAGAAGCCGCAGGGGAGGGAACTATGGCTACACCTTC,CARSRRGGNYGYTF,.,TRBV5-3,.,TRBJ1-2
TGCGCCAGCAGCGGGACTAGCGCAAACACCGGGGAGCTGTTTTTT,CASSGTSANTGELFF,TRBD2,TRBV5-1,many,TRBJ2-2
TGTGCCAGCAGCGCGAGCGGTGAGCAGTTCTTC,CASSASGEQFF,.,TRBV9,once,TRBJ2-1
TGTGCCAGCAGCTTATCACAACCCTCTGGAAACACCATATATTTT,CASSLSQPSGNTIYF,.,TRBV11-3,few,TRBJ1-3
TGTGCCATCAGGTCCGGGACAGAAGATCAGCCCCAGCATTTT,CAIRSGTEDQPQHF,TRBD1,TRBV10-3,.,TRBJ1-5
TGTGCCAGCAGCGTAGAGAGCGGGAGGGCCCCCGGGGAGCTGTTTTTT,CASSVESGRAPGELFF,TRBD2,TRBV9,once,TRBJ2-2
TGCGCCAGCAGCCGAGAACCAGACGGGAAACAGCCCCAGCATTTT,CASSREPDGKQPQHF,.,TRBV4-3,once,TRBJ1-5
TGTGCCAGCAGCTGGGGGCACAGGGTCGGGAACACTGAAGCTTTCTTT,CASSWGHRVGNTEAFF,.,TRBV11-3,.,TRBJ1-1
TGTGCCAGCAGCCCCGGGACTCGGGCTTTCTTT,CASSPGTRAFF,.,TRBV25-1,.,TRBJ1-1
TGTGCCTGGAGTGTAGGTAACCAGCGGGCGCAGTATTTT,CAWSVGNQRAQYF,.,TRBV30,.,TRBJ2-3
TGTGCCTGGAGTGTACTAAGTGGAAACACCATATATTTT,CAWSVLSGNTIYF,.,TRBV30,.,TRBJ1-3
TGTGCCAGTAGTATATTTGGGACAGATTTAACTCGGACCTTC,CASSIFGTDLTRTF,TRBD1,TRBV19,.,TRBJ1-2
TGTGCCAGCAGCCTGGACAGGGCCACTGAAGCTTTCTTT,CASSLDRATEAFF,TRBD1,TRBV5-4,.,TRBJ1-1
TGTGCCAGCAGCAGACAGGGGCCAGTGTCTGGGGCCAACGTCCTGACTTTC,CASSRQGPVSGANVLTF,TRBD1,TRBV5-5,.,TRBJ2-6
TGTGCCAGCAGTGAATGGGGGCGGAACAATGAGCAGTTCTTC,CASSEWGRNNEQFF,.,TRBV6-4,.,TRBJ2-1
TGTGCCAGCAGTCCGCACAGGGGTTATGGCTACACCTTC,CASSPHRGYGYTF,TRBD1,TRBV12-3/TRBV12-4,.,TRBJ1-2
TGTGCCACCAGCGGACGCCTAGGACAGGGCGCAAATCAGCCCCAGCATTTT,CATSGRLGQGANQPQHF,TRBD1,TRBV15,once,TRBJ1-5
TGTGCCAGCAGCCCCCCAGCGGGGACTACCGATACGCAGTATTTT,CASSPPAGTTDTQYF,TRBD2,TRBV7-6,.,TRBJ2-3
TGCGCCAGCAGCCCCCGATCCAGGACTAGCGGGGATTACAATGAGCAGTTCTTC,CASSPRSRTSGDYNEQFF,TRBD2,TRBV4-1,once,TRBJ2-1
TGTGCCAGCAGCTTGGCAGAGGCAGGGAACTACGAGCAGTACTTC,CASSLAEAGNYEQYF,.,TRBV5-8,.,TRBJ2-7
TGTGCCAGCAGCTTAGCTTATAAGGGACTAGAAGTCTACGAGCAGTACTTC,CASSLAYKGLEVYEQYF,TRBD2,TRBV11-3,.,TRBJ2-7
TGTGCCAGCAGCTTACTTGAAGGGACAGGGAACGAGCAGTACTTC,CASSLLEGTGNEQYF,TRBD1,TRBV7-9,.,TRBJ2-7
TGTGCCAGTAGTAGGCCGGCGGCTAGAGATTACACCGGGGAGCTGTTTTTT,CASSRPAARDYTGELFF,.,TRBV19,.,TRBJ2-2
TGCGCCAGCAGCCACCGACAGGATCAAGAGACCCAGTACTTC,CASSHRQDQETQYF,.,TRBV5-1,.,TRBJ2-5